This TCR beta chain was recovered during a study of blood T cell repertoires in COVID-19. As for the study in general: Nucleic acid was either cDNA or gDNA, and it came from T cells, B-cell-depleted T cells, or PBMCs.

Only in-frame clones appear in the TCRdb table, and some are missing; sequencing was by immunoSEQ multiplex PCR. The sample lists fewer than 250,000 clones; roughly 88% were seen once. The CDR3 contains 16 residues. CDR1 and CDR2 (germline): SEHNR, FQNEAQ (reference sequence). With 5 bases removed from V and 0 bases from J, the gap between germline ends came to 13 bases. The sequencing input was PBMCs or T cells enriched from blood (not recorded which). The TCR sequence derives from a woman in her thirties who had been exposed to COVID-19. The chain combines TRBV7-9 with TRBJ2-2; maybe TRBD2 (6 bases). The CDR3 bases are TGTGCCAGCAGCCCGATACTAGCACCGAACACCGGGGAGCTGTTTTTT. It translates to CASSPILAPNTGELFF.